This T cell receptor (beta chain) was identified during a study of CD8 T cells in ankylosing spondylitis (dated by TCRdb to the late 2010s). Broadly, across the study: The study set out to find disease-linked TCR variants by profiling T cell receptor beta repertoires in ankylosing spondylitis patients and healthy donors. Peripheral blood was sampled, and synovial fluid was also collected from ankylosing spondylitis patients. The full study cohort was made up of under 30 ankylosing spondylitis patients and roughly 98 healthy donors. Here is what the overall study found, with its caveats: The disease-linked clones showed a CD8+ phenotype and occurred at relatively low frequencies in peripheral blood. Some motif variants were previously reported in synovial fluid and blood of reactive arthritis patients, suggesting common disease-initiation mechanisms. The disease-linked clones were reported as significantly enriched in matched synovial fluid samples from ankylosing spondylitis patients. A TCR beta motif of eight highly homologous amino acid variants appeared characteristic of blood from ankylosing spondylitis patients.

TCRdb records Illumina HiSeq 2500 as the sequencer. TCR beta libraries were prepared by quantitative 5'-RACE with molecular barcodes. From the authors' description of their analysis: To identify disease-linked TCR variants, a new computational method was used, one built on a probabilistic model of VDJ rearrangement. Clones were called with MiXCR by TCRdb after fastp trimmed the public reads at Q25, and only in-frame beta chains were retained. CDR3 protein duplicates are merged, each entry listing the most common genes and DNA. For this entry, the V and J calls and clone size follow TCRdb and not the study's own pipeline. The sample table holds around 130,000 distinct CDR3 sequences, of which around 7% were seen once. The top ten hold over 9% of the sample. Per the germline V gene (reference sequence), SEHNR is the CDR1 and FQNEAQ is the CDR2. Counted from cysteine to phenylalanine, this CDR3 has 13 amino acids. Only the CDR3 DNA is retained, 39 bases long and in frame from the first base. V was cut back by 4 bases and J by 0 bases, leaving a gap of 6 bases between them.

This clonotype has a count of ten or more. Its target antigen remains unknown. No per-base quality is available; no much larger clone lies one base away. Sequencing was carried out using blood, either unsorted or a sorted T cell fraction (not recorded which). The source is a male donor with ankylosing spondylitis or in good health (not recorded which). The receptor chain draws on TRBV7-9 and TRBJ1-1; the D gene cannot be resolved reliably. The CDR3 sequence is CASSSSMNTEAFF. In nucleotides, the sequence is TGTGCCAGCAGCTCAAGCATGAACACTGAAGCTTTCTTT.